This T cell receptor (beta chain) is drawn from a study of cytomegalovirus exposure and HLA in healthy donors (dated by TCRdb to 2017 to 2019). Background on the whole study: According to an earlier analysis of around 600 of the donors, 150 million to 200 million T cells yielded 117 million unique TCR beta sequences and about 300 Gb of sequence data. Roughly 300 gigabases of sequencing data and around 88 million unique TCR sequences made up an early release that covered several hundred HLA-typed donors. Of the approximately 400 genotyped donors, around 81% fell in the genetic ancestry cluster associated with self-reported Caucasian donors. The study aimed to test whether cataloging public T cell receptors could reveal signatures of past pathogen exposure. The study used immunosequencing to profile the T cell repertoires of 666 subjects and linked those repertoires to cytomegalovirus serostatus. Along with the approximately 700-subject first cohort, a separate validation cohort of over a hundred different subjects was used. To predict cytomegalovirus infection status, the study brought together high-throughput TCR immunosequencing, statistical association of individual TCRs with disease status, and machine learning. To study patterns of TCR occurrence, a later analysis re-analyzed previously published TCR beta repertoires from 550 to 800 donors and added high-resolution HLA genotyping. Rather than drawing on any new phenotypic data, the later analysis identified candidate immune exposures from TCR beta sequences and the way those sequences occurred across donors. An earlier analysis of several hundred of the donors applied high-throughput TCR beta sequencing to assess whether each TCR beta V gene segment acted as functional or pseudogenic. Donor age, sex, ethnicity and CMV serostatus were compiled alongside the repertoire data. A later genetic analysis used genome-wide SNP genotypes for about 65% of the 666 donors, treating that subset as a discovery cohort. Every discovery cohort repertoire had been produced on one sequencing platform. Class I and class II HLA loci were covered by the typing at four-digit resolution. Typing coverage differed by locus: A, B, C, DRB1 and DQB1 were typed in roughly 629-630 donors, DQA1 in roughly 510, DPA1 in roughly 590, and DPB1 in roughly 450. Roughly 5 DR-DQ haplotypes were handled as single units for association and clustering because linkage in the cohort was strong. Among approximately 370 genotyped donors of the cohort, an average of approximately 200,000 unique TCR beta nucleotide sequences was sequenced per donor, of which roughly 17% were non-productive. On the study overall, not on this receptor specifically: In a later genetic analysis, a missense DCLRE1C variant was associated with V-gene and J-gene trimming of TCR beta chains, and the association was replicated in an independent cohort. A later analysis associated 16,951 TCR beta sequences with specific HLA alleles at a false discovery rate of 0.05. The only immune exposure information available for the cohort was CMV serostatus. Because the 87-base-pair reads could not distinguish some IMGT-functional V segments, including TRBV6-2 and TRBV6-3, those segments were excluded. According to a later genetic analysis, donors in an Asian-associated ancestry cluster had fewer N-insertions in productive TCRs than the approximately 700-donor mean. Because counts were too low, roughly 17 rarely observed V segments, including chromosome 9 orphons, were left out of the earlier analysis of about 500 of the donors. Strong co-occurrence of HLA alleles, especially DR and DQ, made assigning TCR associations to individual alleles difficult. Most TCR sequences were seen in very few donors, while some public TCRs were found in many individuals. A later analysis found that most CMV-associated TCR beta chains appeared HLA-restricted, with HLA associations seemingly driven largely by CMV exposure. The classifier was reported to diagnose cytomegalovirus status with high specificity and sensitivity in both the original and validation cohorts. Sequencing depth was assumed to be roughly uniform across donors in the presence/absence analyses, though that assumption may not hold. In a later analysis, TCR association rates were found to vary across HLA loci, with the most associated TCRs seen for DRB1 alleles and the fewest for HLA-C alleles. According to the authors, the approach could potentially be generalized to other disease states and immunological phenotypes. Compared with equally common non-associated chains, HLA-associated TCR beta chains in a later analysis were more clonally expanded and had lower generation probabilities. Linkage disequilibrium might explain the correlated functional status among segregating V segments, but an unknown experimental factor could not be excluded. In vitro tests confirmed that a few of the cytomegalovirus-associated TCR beta chains recognize cytomegalovirus antigens. In a later analysis, several top co-occurrence clusters were reported to appear linked to parvovirus B19, influenza, CMV and Epstein-Barr virus. The study gave a list of 150 to 200 TCR beta chains associated with cytomegalovirus. An earlier analysis of roughly 570 of the donors showed that most TCR beta V segments appeared in productive rearrangements either about 90% or about 30% of the time, which broadly matched IMGT annotations. A cluster of highly shared sequence variants was judged likely to represent a technical artifact of the sequencing pipeline. This cohort had only TCR beta chains sequenced, and the lack of alpha or paired-chain data limited which features could be detected. A further reported finding was that TCR beta sequences accurately predicted the HLA-A and HLA-B alleles for most subjects in the first cohort. Because HLA typing was missing for some donors at each locus, association tests included only the typed subset.

Library method: the immunoSEQ multiplex PCR assay. The multiplex PCR relied on a mix of 60 forward primers for TCR Vbeta segments and 13 reverse primers for TCR Jbeta segments. Amplification of the CDR3 region of rearranged TCR beta genes was performed with a multiplex PCR assay on genomic DNA. Amplified TCR beta libraries were sequenced as 87-base-pair reads on the Illumina HiSeq System. Processing in the source paper ran as follows. In a later analysis, some 80 million unique TCR beta chains were counted across the 690 or so repertoires, and roughly 11 million of these chains were shared by at least two donors. Raw reads were error-corrected and collapsed into unique sequences by a nearest-neighbor algorithm in which closely related sequences were merged to remove PCR and sequencing errors. CDR3 sequences were aligned to IMGT reference sequences to assign V, D and J gene segments. For a sequence to be retained, a match of at least six nucleotides was required to both a V gene segment and a J gene segment. A rearrangement was called productive if the CDR3 had no stop codons and remained in frame with V and J, and every other rearrangement was called non-productive. CDR3 was defined by IMGT convention, running from the second conserved V-encoded cysteine to the conserved J-encoded phenylalanine. The earlier analysis of 550 to 650 of the donors excluded any sequence lacking an unambiguous match to a single V gene segment. An earlier analysis of fewer than 750 of the donors classified V segments as functional when productive rearrangements were above 56.7% and as segregating when the standard deviation between donors was above 5%. A statistical classification framework was built for diagnosing cytomegalovirus status from the catalog of TCR beta chain sequences. In a later analysis, TCR nucleotide sequences were compared against IMGT/GENE-DB human TR gene sequences so that V and J genes could be assigned. A later analysis assigned CDR3 sequences and most-parsimonious VDJ recombination scenarios with the TCRdist pipeline. In a later analysis, each TCR beta chain was defined by its CDR3 amino acid sequence together with its V-gene family, and reads lacking a unique V-gene family were excluded. In a later analysis, several hundred highly shared, low-generation-probability nucleotide sequences were removed to address suspected cross-contamination and a sequencing artifact. A later analysis calculated a clonal expansion index for each public chain from normalized within-repertoire ranks of inferred template counts. In a later analysis, generation probabilities were computed with a VDJ recombination model fitted to out-of-frame rearrangements, and the resulting probabilities were checked against IGoR. In a later analysis, hypergeometric tests were used to score TCR-TCR, TCR-HLA and TCR-CMV co-occurrence, with a repertoire-size bias correction applied to TCR pairs. False discovery rates were estimated in a later analysis by permuting HLA or CMV assignments 20 times. In a later analysis, co-occurring TCRs were grouped with DBSCAN, and TCRdist sequence similarity was added when clustering was performed within HLA-allele-positive subsets. For co-occurrence clustering, repertoires with fewer than 30,000 or more than 120,000 public chains were excluded, along with about five repertoires with anomalous nucleotide sharing. The table comes from immuneACCESS by way of TCRdb, which keeps in-frame sequences with V and J called. Part of the clones is missing from these tables; in studies checked, under half for an unresolved V gene and the rest for unknown reasons. That table supplies the V and J calls and clone size; D and trimming were determined from the DNA. The sample table contains fewer than 250,000 clones; only one count was recorded for roughly 80% of them. Of the sample, 2.5% to 3.5% falls within the top ten clones.

Details on this clone: Its antigen remains undetermined. Base qualities were left out, and no much larger clone turns up one base away.

The cohort consisted of some 730 healthy bone marrow donors. At the time of sampling, all cohort members were nominally healthy, though unrecorded immune exposures were likely present. The donor was CMV seronegative and was included in the group of hundreds of seronegative cohort members. Each donor provided a peripheral blood sample, and peripheral blood mononuclear cells were used for TCR beta sequencing. The Qiagen DNeasy Blood Extraction Kit was used to extract genomic DNA from the blood cell samples. The cysteine opens and the phenylalanine closes a CDR3 of 15 amino acids. Only the CDR3 DNA stays, 45 bases, in frame from base 1. V loses 1 base of germline sequence and J loses 5 bases, and the interval between the two ends is 14 bases. The germline V gene encodes CDR1 LGHNA and CDR2 YSLEER.

Input material: PBMCs. The sequence came from a man aged 25-45 years in good health and CMV-seronegative. The rearrangement combines TRBV4-3 with TRBJ1-2; TRBD1 is a weak D gene call, 5 bases matching. The CDR3 loop reads CASSQVSGVGYGYTF. The sequence in DNA is TGCGCCAGCAGCCAAGTTTCGGGGGTTGGATATGGCTACACCTTC.